The 15 T cell receptor beta chains below were found in one sample sequenced in a study of molecular identifiers for immune sequencing clone quantification. TCRdb recomputed calls from the PCR reads with MiXCR, one row per CDR3 protein. The sample includes over 90,000 distinct CDR3 sequences, 30% to 35% of them seen just once. Sequencing was done on a sample of naive CD8+ T cells from blood, with Jurkat cell RNA spiked in. Subset in this sample: FACS-sorted CD8+CD4-CCR7+CD45RA+ naive T cells. The source is a human donor in good health. Some libraries in this study had Jurkat cell RNA spiked in.

This clonotype has ten or more counts. The chain is built from TRBV19 and TRBJ1-1, with D unresolved. The CDR3 contains 14 residues. Trimming took 3 bases from V and 1 from J, leaving 9 bases between them. CDR1 and CDR2 (germline): LNHDA, SQIVND (reference sequence). The CDR3 DNA sequence: TGTGCCAGTAGTATGTATGAGGGGAACACTGAAGCTTTCTTT. Translating it yields CASSMYEGNTEAFF.

This clonotype was seen ten or more times. This sequence joins TRBV21-1 and TRBJ1-1. TRBV21-1 is designated a pseudogene. The CDR3 is 13 amino acids. The CDR3 spells CASSKVPWHEAFF. CDR3 bases: TGTGCCAGCAGCAAAGTGCCATGGCATGAAGCTTTCTTT.

The chain carries TRBV20-1 and TRBJ2-7; TRBD2 is a possible D gene (6 bases). The germline CDR1 and CDR2 sequences are DFQATT and SNEGSKA (reference sequence). This CDR3 is built from 11 residues. Trimming shortened V by 4 bases and J by 7 bases, and 11 bases separated the two germline ends. For the CDR3, the DNA is TGCAGTGCTACCCCTCGGGGGGAGCAGTACTTC. This sequence encodes CSATPRGEQYF.

This clonotype was found many times. This chain links TRBV25-1 with TRBJ2-7; D uncertain. V gave up 4 bases and J gave up 4 bases, with 11 bases separating them. The CDR3 extends over 13 amino acids. Germline V lookup: CDR1 MGHDK, CDR2 SYGVNS. The CDR3 region is CASSAGWAYEQYF. CDR3 nucleotide sequence: TGTGCCAGCAGTGCGGGCTGGGCTTACGAGCAGTACTTC.

V is TRBV7-9 and J is TRBJ2-1; no reliable D call. The CDR3 totals 14 residues. Germline CDR1 SEHNR, CDR2 FQNEAQ (reference sequence). V shed 5 bases and J shed 0 bases, with 8 bases lying between them. The chain's CDR3 is CASSQLSSYNEQFF. In DNA form, the CDR3 reads TGTGCCAGCAGCCAGCTTAGCTCCTACAATGAGCAGTTCTTC.

This clonotype was detected many times. The rearrangement uses TRBV7-2 and TRBJ1-1; 7 bases are a match to TRBD1. CDR1 is SGHTA and CDR2 is FQGNSA in the germline V gene. V lost 5 bases, J lost 0 bases, and 6 bases stayed unmatched. The CDR3 loop spans 15 amino acids. The CDR3 spells CASSPRQGVNTEAFF. In nucleotides, the CDR3 is TGTGCCAGCAGCCCCCGACAGGGAGTGAACACTGAAGCTTTCTTT. The full variable domain, in which reference TRBV7-2 and TRBJ1-1 provide the parts outside the CDR3, is GAGVSQSPSNKVTEKGKDVELRCDPISGHTALYWYRQSLGQGLEFLIYFQGNSAPDKSGLPSDRFSAERTGGSVSTLTIQRTQQEDSAVYLCASSPRQGVNTEAFFGQGTRLTVV.

As to this clonotype: A much larger clone is a single base away; this may be a read error. The chain uses TRBV28 and TRBJ1-1; D call uncertain. Germline loops: CDR1 MDHEN, CDR2 SYDVKM. The CDR3 totals 13 residues. CDR3 protein: CASSPRGATGAFF. The CDR3 region has the DNA TGTGCCAGCAGCCCCCGAGGCGCGACTGGAGCTTTCTTT.

Notes on this clonotype: Sequence at one end of the junction differs from germline and may be a read error. The CDR3 bases are TGTGCCAGCAGCCGGGACAACCAAGAGTCCCAGTACTTC. Its translation is CASSRDNQESQYF. The chain carries TRBV2 and TRBJ2-5, with D perhaps TRBD1 (6 bases). CDR1 and CDR2 (germline): SNHLY, FYNNEI. This CDR3 spans 13 amino acids.

This clonotype was recorded a few times. V is TRBV11-2 and J is TRBJ1-3; 7 bases map to TRBD1. Trimming cost V 3 bases and J 3 bases; bases outside gene matches: 14. Germline V CDR1 and CDR2: SGHAT, FQNNGV. The CDR3 spans 18 residues. Written as DNA, the CDR3 is TGTGCCAGCAGCTTCGCCATCTATCAGGGGGATAGTGGAAACACCATATATTTT. It codes for CASSFAIYQGDSGNTIYF.

The chain joins TRBV7-9 to TRBJ1-1; no definite D call. Germline V gene lookup returns CDR1 SEHNR and CDR2 FQNEAQ (reference sequence). Trimming took 5 bases from V and 0 from J, leaving 10 bases between them. This CDR3 region has 14 residues. In nucleotides, the CDR3 is TGTGCCAGCAGCCCCCCTCAGGTGAACACTGAAGCTTTCTTT. Its protein product is CASSPPQVNTEAFF.

A note on this clonotype: A clone one base away is much larger, so this may be a read error. This rearrangement joins TRBV5-3 to TRBJ2-1; 9 bases agree with TRBD1. TRBV5-3 is an ORF; its function is uncertain. The CDR3 consists of 15 residues. V dropped 8 bases and J dropped 9; count of bases not matched to a gene: 15. DNA for the CDR3: TGTGCCAGCGCTCCGGGACAGGGAGACTATGCTGAGCAGTTCTTC. The encoded protein is CASAPGQGDYAEQFF.

This clonotype has only a few counts. The chain is built from TRBV12-3 or TRBV12-4 and TRBJ1-1; D is unresolved. There are 14 residues in the CDR3. V lost 7 bases, J lost 2 bases, and 14 bases lay in between. The CDR3 region is CASTARETNTEAFF. CDR3 DNA: TGTGCCAGCACCGCCCGGGAGACCAACACTGAAGCTTTCTTT.

The V gene is TRBV19, the J gene TRBJ1-4, with 7 positions matching TRBD1. The J segment lost 6 bases and the V segment lost 2 bases, leaving 9 bases of the junction unmatched. Germline lookup yields CDR1 LNHDA and CDR2 SQIVND (reference sequence). This CDR3 region has 16 residues. CDR3 amino acids: CASSIFFGQADEKLFF. CDR3 nucleotide sequence: TGTGCCAGTAGTATATTTTTCGGACAGGCGGATGAAAAACTGTTTTTT.

Points on this clonotype: A much larger clone is a single base away; this may be a read error. This chain connects TRBV7-8 to TRBJ2-7; D perhaps matches TRBD1 (6 bases). The V gene's germline CDR1 is SGHVS and CDR2 FQNEAQ. The CDR3 extends over 14 amino acids. V was trimmed by 5 bases and J by 2 bases, leaving 13 bases between them. CDR3 DNA sequence: TGTGCCAGCAGCCCCACAGGGAACCCCTACGAGCAGTACTTC. Translated, it gives CASSPTGNPYEQYF.

The chain employs TRBV3-1 and TRBJ2-3; TRBD2 is a possible D gene (6 bases). Germline CDR1 and CDR2: LGHDT and YNNKEL (reference sequence). The V end was cut by 5 bases, the J end by 4 bases, with 19 bases between. This CDR3 has 16 residues. The CDR3 DNA is TGTGCCAGCAGCTCCCCTGGACTACCTGCCTCAGATACGCAGTATTTT. Its protein product is CASSSPGLPASDTQYF.